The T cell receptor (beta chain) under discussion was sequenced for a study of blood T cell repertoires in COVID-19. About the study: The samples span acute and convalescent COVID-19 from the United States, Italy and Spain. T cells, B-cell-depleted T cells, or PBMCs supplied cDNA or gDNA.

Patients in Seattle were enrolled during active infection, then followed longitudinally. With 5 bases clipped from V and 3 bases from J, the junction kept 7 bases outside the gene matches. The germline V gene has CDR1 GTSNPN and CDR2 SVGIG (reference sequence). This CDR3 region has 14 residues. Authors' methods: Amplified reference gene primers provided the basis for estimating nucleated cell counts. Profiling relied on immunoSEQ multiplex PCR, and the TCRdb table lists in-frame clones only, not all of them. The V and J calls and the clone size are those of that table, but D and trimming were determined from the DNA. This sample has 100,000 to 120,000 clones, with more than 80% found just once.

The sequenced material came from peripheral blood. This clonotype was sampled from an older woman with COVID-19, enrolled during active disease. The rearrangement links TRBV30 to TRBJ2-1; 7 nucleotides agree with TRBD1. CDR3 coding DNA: TGTGCCTGGGCCACAGGGGATGGCTACAATGAGCAGTTCTTC. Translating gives CAWATGDGYNEQFF.